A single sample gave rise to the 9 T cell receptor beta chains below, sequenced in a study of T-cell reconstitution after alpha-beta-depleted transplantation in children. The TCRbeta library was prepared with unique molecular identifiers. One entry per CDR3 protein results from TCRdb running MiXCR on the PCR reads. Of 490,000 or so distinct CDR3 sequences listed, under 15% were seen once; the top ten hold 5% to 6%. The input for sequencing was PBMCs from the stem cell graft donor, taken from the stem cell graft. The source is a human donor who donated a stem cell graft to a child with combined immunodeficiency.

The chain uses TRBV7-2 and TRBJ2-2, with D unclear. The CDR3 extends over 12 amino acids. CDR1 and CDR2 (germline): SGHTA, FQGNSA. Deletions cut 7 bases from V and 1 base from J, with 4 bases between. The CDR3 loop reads CASTENTGELFF. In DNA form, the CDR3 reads TGTGCCAGCACAGAGAACACCGGGGAGCTGTTTTTT.

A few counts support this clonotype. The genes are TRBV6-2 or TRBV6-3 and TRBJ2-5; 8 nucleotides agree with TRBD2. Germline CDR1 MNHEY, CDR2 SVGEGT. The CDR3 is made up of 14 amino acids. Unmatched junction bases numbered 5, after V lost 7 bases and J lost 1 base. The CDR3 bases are TGTGCCAGCACAGCGGGGGCGGTCCAAGAGACCCAGTACTTC. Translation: CASTAGAVQETQYF.

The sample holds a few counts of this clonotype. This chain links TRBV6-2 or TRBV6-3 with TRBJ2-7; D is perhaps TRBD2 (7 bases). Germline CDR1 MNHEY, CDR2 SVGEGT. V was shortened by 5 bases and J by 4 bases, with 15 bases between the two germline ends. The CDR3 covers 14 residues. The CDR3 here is CASSLQGLLYEQYF. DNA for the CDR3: TGTGCCAGCAGTCTACAGGGACTATTGTACGAGCAGTACTTC.

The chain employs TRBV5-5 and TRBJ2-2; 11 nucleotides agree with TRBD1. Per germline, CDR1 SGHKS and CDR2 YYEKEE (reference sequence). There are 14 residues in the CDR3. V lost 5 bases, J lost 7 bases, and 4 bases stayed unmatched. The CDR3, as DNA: TGTGCCAGCAGTCCGGGACAGGGGGTCGGGGAGCTGTTTTTT. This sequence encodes CASSPGQGVGELFF.

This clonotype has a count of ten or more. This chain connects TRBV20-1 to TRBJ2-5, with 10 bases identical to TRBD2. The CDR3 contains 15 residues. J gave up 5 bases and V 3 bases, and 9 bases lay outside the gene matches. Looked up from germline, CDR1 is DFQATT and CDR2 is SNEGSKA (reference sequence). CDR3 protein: CSARALGLALETQYF. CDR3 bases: TGCAGTGCTAGGGCCTTGGGACTAGCGCTGGAGACCCAGTACTTC.

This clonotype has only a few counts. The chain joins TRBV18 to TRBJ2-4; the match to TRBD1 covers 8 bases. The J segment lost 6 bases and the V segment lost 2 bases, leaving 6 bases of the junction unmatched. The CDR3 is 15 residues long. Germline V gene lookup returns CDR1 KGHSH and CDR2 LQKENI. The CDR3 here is CASSPRGTGPNIQYF. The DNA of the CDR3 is TGTGCCAGCTCACCAAGGGGGACAGGACCAAACATTCAGTACTTC.

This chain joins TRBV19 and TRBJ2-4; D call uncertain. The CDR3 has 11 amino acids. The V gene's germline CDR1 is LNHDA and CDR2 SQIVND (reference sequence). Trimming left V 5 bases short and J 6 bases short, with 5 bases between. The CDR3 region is CASSRRNIQYF. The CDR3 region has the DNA TGTGCCAGTAGTCGGCGAAACATTCAGTACTTC.

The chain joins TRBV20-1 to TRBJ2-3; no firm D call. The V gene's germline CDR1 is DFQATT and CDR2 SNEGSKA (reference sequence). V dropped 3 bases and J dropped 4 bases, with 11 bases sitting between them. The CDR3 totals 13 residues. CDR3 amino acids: CSARALSPDTQYF. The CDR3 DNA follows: TGCAGTGCTAGGGCACTAAGCCCAGATACGCAGTATTTT.

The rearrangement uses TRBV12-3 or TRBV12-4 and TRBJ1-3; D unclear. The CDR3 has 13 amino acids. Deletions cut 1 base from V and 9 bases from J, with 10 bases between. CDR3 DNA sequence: TGTGCCAGCAGTTTAGGAGGAGGCGGCACCATATATTTT. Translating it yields CASSLGGGGTIYF.